Here is one TCR beta chain with its context. The V gene lost 5 bases and the J gene lost 0 bases, with 23 bases spanning the gap. CDR1 is MDHEN, CDR2 SYDVKM, per germline. The CDR3 is made up of 19 amino acids. Deep was the level used in running the assay. The assay was immunoSEQ multiplex PCR, and TCRdb's table has in-frame clones only and misses some. This sample yields roughly 2.1 million clones, of which about 92% are seen a single time; 1.5% to 2% belongs to the top ten. These data are taken from a study of shared clonotypes between healthy human individuals. CD45RO-negative, CCR7-positively selected cells formed the naive CD8 fraction, excluding terminally differentiated effector memory CD45RA+ cells. Donors, without exception, were Caucasian adults residing in Nashville, Tennessee.

J is TRBJ1-3 and V is TRBV28, with D unresolved. Sequencing used naive CD8+ T cells from PBMCs. The receptor's source is a man between 18 and 35 years old in good health. Some clones in this sample may be carry-over from other donors' samples. The CDR3 here is CASSRLDLGRTSSGNTIYF. CDR3 coding DNA: TGTGCCAGCAGTAGACTAGATCTCGGCAGGACGAGCTCTGGAAACACCATATATTTT. The full variable domain, with the rest looked up from reference TRBV28 and TRBJ1-3, is DVKVTQSSRYLVKRTGEKVFLECVQDMDHENMFWYRQDPGLGLRLIYFSYDVKMKEKGDIPEGYSVSREKKERFSLILESASTNQTSMYLCASSRLDLGRTSSGNTIYFGEGSWLTVV.